This T cell receptor (beta chain) originates from a study of OX40 agonist ivuxolimab in advanced cancers. Study in general: Ivuxolimab, an antibody acting as an agonist of OX40 (CD134), was used to treat patients. Allowance was made for prior anti-PD-1, anti-PD-L1 or anti-CTLA-4 therapy, and approximately 41% had some. In this trial design, patients received ivuxolimab intravenously at 0.01 to 10 mg/kg every 2 weeks.

The data were produced by immunoSEQ multiplex PCR, yet TCRdb's version contains in-frame clones alone and is incomplete. The sample yields about 14,000 clones, about 82% seen once. The sequencing here drew on CD4+ or CD8+ T cells sorted from blood, taken in a trial of the OX40 agonist ivuxolimab. This TCR derives from an adult with an advanced solid tumor such as melanoma, head and neck, liver or kidney cancer.

CDR3 sequence reads: CASSSYSLQGKMNTEAFF. CDR3 nucleotides: TGTGCCAGCAGCTCATACTCATTACAGGGGAAAATGAACACTGAAGCTTTCTTT. V gene TRBV11-3 combines with J gene TRBJ1-1, with 7 positions matching TRBD1. Trimming cost V 4 bases and J 0 bases; bases outside gene matches: 14. Germline V gives CDR1 SGHNT, CDR2 YENEEA. This CDR3 region has 18 residues.